One and the same sample provided the 14 T cell receptor beta chains below, sequenced in a study of T cells in Graves' hyperthyroidism and ophthalmopathy. There were TCR beta CDR3 regions amplified from RNA transcripts. Carried out on the TCR CDR3, a first-round RT-PCR used the HTBI primer set. One entry per CDR3 protein results from TCRdb running MiXCR on the multiplex PCR reads. Among hundreds of thousands of distinct CDR3 sequences listed, about 20% were seen once. The sequencing input was blood. The receptors stem from a man aged 35-49 years with Graves' ophthalmopathy.

The rearrangement joins TRBV6-1 to TRBJ1-5, with no clear D. Germline V gene lookup returns CDR1 MNHNS and CDR2 SASEGT. This CDR3 region has 13 residues. Trimming left V 7 bases short and J 3 bases short, with 10 bases between. The CDR3 DNA reads TGTGCCAGCAACAGTCAACCCAATCAGCCCCAGCATTTT. This codes for CASNSQPNQPQHF.

At least ten counts were recorded for this clonotype. V gene TRBV27 combines with J gene TRBJ2-7, with 11 bases fitting TRBD2. In germline, CDR1 is MNHEY, CDR2 SMNVEV (reference sequence). The J segment lost 6 bases and the V segment lost 3 bases, leaving 10 bases of the junction unmatched. This CDR3 has 16 residues. In DNA form, the CDR3 reads TGTGCCAGCAGTTTTGTAGCGGGAGGGCCTTTTTCCGAGCAGTACTTC. Amino acids: CASSFVAGGPFSEQYF.

The chain is built from TRBV5-1 and TRBJ2-5; 9 bases match TRBD1. The J segment lost 1 base and the V segment lost 3 bases, leaving 4 bases of the junction unmatched. CDR1 and CDR2 (germline): SGHRS, YFSETQ. The CDR3 contains 15 residues. DNA of the CDR3: TGCGCCAGCAGCTACCAGACAGGGGGCCAAGAGACCCAGTACTTC. It specifies CASSYQTGGQETQYF.

The sample holds many counts of this clonotype. V gene TRBV3-1 combines with J gene TRBJ2-2; TRBD1 is a possible D gene (6 bases). V was cut by 6 bases and J by 0 bases, with 8 bases left in between. This CDR3 has 14 residues. In germline, CDR1 is LGHDT, CDR2 YNNKEL (reference sequence). The CDR3 nucleotides are TGTGCCAGCAGTGCAGGGGCGAACACCGGGGAGCTGTTTTTT. Protein sequence: CASSAGANTGELFF.

This chain connects TRBV6-1 to TRBJ1-2, with TRBD1 matching over 8 bases. After removal of 2 bases from V and 7 bases from J, the junction contained 9 bases not matched to a gene. CDR3 length: 15 residues. The germline V gene encodes CDR1 MNHNS and CDR2 SASEGT. The CDR3 loop reads CASSEFPGGASGYTF. CDR3 DNA sequence: TGTGCCAGCAGTGAATTCCCAGGGGGCGCCTCTGGCTACACCTTC.

This clonotype was seen a few times. This CDR3 reads CASSFSTSGYEQYF. The CDR3 nucleotides read TGCGCCAGCAGCTTCTCGACTAGCGGCTACGAGCAGTACTTC. The chain is built from TRBV5-1 and TRBJ2-7, with TRBD2 identical over 9 bases. J lost 3 bases, V lost 2 bases, and 3 bases had no gene match. There are 14 residues in the CDR3. Germline V gives CDR1 SGHRS, CDR2 YFSETQ.

This chain uses TRBV30 with TRBJ2-1, with TRBD1 identical over 7 bases. The V gene's germline CDR1 is GTSNPN and CDR2 SVGIG (reference sequence). V lost 1 base, J lost 5 bases, and 11 bases stayed unmatched. This CDR3 has 16 amino acids. For the CDR3, the DNA is TGTGCCTGGAGTGACTACAGGGGATTTGAGCACAATGAGCAGTTCTTC. Translation gives CAWSDYRGFEHNEQFF.

This clonotype came up many times. The chain recombines TRBV2 with TRBJ2-7; 9 bases align to TRBD1. V gave up 7 bases and J gave up 0 bases; unmatched junction bases: 1. CDR3 size: 13 residues. The germline V gene has CDR1 SNHLY and CDR2 FYNNEI. The CDR3 DNA is TGTGCCAGCAAGACAGGGGGCTCCTACGAGCAGTACTTC. It is translated as CASKTGGSYEQYF.

This clonotype was recorded a few times. Here the CDR3 DNA reads TGCAGTGCTAAGGGTCTAGCGGGGTTTTACAATGAGCAGTTCTTC. This codes for CSAKGLAGFYNEQFF. The chain uses TRBV20-1 and TRBJ2-1; 9 bases are shared with TRBD2. Germline-derived CDR1 and CDR2 are DFQATT and SNEGSKA (reference sequence). The CDR3 sequence is 15 residues long. The trim removed 4 bases at V and 4 bases at J, leaving 8 bases unmatched.

This clonotype showed up many times. The J gene is TRBJ2-6, the V gene TRBV28; no definite D call. V was trimmed by 8 bases and J by 2 bases, leaving 7 bases between them. The CDR3 is 13 residues long. In germline, CDR1 is MDHEN, CDR2 SYDVKM. This CDR3 reads CASLHPGANVLTF. DNA for the CDR3: TGTGCCAGCCTTCACCCTGGGGCCAACGTCCTGACTTTC.

This rearrangement joins TRBV20-1 to TRBJ1-4, with D hard to call. The CDR3 runs to 14 residues. Deletions cut 3 bases from V and 0 bases from J, with 8 bases between. Germline V gene sequence: CDR1 DFQATT, CDR2 SNEGSKA (reference sequence). CDR3: CSASHPPTNEKLFF. The CDR3 bases are TGCAGTGCTAGTCACCCCCCAACTAATGAAAAACTGTTTTTT.

This clonotype has at least ten counts. The chain joins TRBV24-1 to TRBJ2-7; D is possibly TRBD1 (5 bases). Deletions cut 12 bases from V and 3 bases from J, with 26 bases between. The CDR3 sequence is 16 residues long. Germline-derived CDR1 and CDR2 are KGHDR and SFDVKD. CDR3 protein: CASCLGRGDPYYEQYF. The DNA of the CDR3 is TGTGCCTCCTGCCTAGGTAGGGGCGACCCATACTACGAGCAGTACTTC.

The J gene is TRBJ2-1, the V gene TRBV12-3 or TRBV12-4; D might be TRBD2 (5 bases). V lost 5 bases to trimming and J lost 3 bases, with 11 bases between them. This CDR3 has 14 amino acids. The CDR3 coding sequence is TGTGCCAGCAGTCCGCCTCGGGACTACAATGAGCAGTTCTTC. Its translation: CASSPPRDYNEQFF.

The chain uses TRBV20-1 and TRBJ2-1; 11 nucleotides agree with TRBD2. Looked up from germline, CDR1 is DFQATT and CDR2 is SNEGSKA (reference sequence). Trimming took 6 bases from V and 6 from J; bases not matched to a gene: 10. The CDR3 runs to 15 residues. CDR3: CSAQELLAGGNEQFF. The DNA for the CDR3 is TGCAGTGCCCAGGAACTCCTAGCGGGAGGCAATGAGCAGTTCTTC.